A selection of T cell receptor beta chains follows, all from one sample in a study of cytomegalovirus exposure and HLA in healthy donors. The data were produced by immunoSEQ multiplex PCR, yet TCRdb's version contains in-frame clones alone and is incomplete. The profile shows some 150,000 clones, around 72% of them singletons. The sample was PBMCs. Receptors were obtained from a man aged 35-49 years in good health and CMV-seronegative. Each CDR3 is given without its conserved first and last residue. Each record gives: D gene, V gene, J gene, CDR3 protein. The D gene is left open where the match is weak.

d_call: NA
v_call: TRBV7-8
j_call: TRBJ1-2
cdr3_aa: ASSLGHANYGYT

d_call: NA
v_call: TRBV7-9
j_call: TRBJ1-4
cdr3_aa: ASSSLTDPNEKLF

d_call: TRBD1
v_call: TRBV7-7
j_call: TRBJ2-5
cdr3_aa: ASSTGTGVETQY

d_call: NA
v_call: TRBV7-8
j_call: TRBJ2-3
cdr3_aa: ASSFTGSADTQY

d_call: NA
v_call: TRBV5-1
j_call: TRBJ2-7
cdr3_aa: ASSAQEGSYEQY

d_call: NA
v_call: TRBV6-5
j_call: TRBJ2-1
cdr3_aa: ASSPSRGGGNEQF

d_call: NA
v_call: TRBV10-3
j_call: TRBJ1-1
cdr3_aa: AITAGLDTEAF

d_call: NA
v_call: TRBV5-1
j_call: TRBJ2-3
cdr3_aa: ASSLWQDTDTQY

d_call: TRBD1
v_call: TRBV19
j_call: TRBJ1-2
cdr3_aa: ASTMGTETYGYT

d_call: NA
v_call: TRBV25-1
j_call: TRBJ1-1
cdr3_aa: ASSENEYAF

d_call: NA
v_call: TRBV19
j_call: TRBJ2-5
cdr3_aa: ASSVAPEETQY

d_call: NA
v_call: TRBV9
j_call: TRBJ2-5
cdr3_aa: ASSVATGVQETQY

d_call: NA
v_call: TRBV6-6
j_call: TRBJ1-1
cdr3_aa: ASTTETEAF

d_call: TRBD1
v_call: TRBV18
j_call: TRBJ1-2
cdr3_aa: ASSPRTGQGNYGYT

d_call: NA
v_call: TRBV5-4
j_call: TRBJ1-2
cdr3_aa: ASSRWGDGYT

d_call: NA
v_call: TRBV10-2
j_call: TRBJ2-7
cdr3_aa: ASRPDYSSYEQY

d_call: NA
v_call: TRBV9
j_call: TRBJ2-7
cdr3_aa: ASSRGY

d_call: TRBD2
v_call: TRBV18
j_call: TRBJ2-1
cdr3_aa: ASSLQAGGYNEQF

d_call: TRBD1
v_call: TRBV4-3
j_call: TRBJ2-6
cdr3_aa: ASSQDSPRGPQGGANVLT

d_call: NA
v_call: TRBV5-1
j_call: TRBJ2-6
cdr3_aa: ASSSEGASGANVLT

d_call: NA
v_call: TRBV25-1
j_call: TRBJ1-1
cdr3_aa: ASSESELNTEAF

d_call: TRBD1
v_call: TRBV7-9
j_call: TRBJ2-1
cdr3_aa: ASSLGQGVGNEQF

d_call: NA
v_call: TRBV5-1
j_call: TRBJ1-4
cdr3_aa: ASSRGSNEKLF

d_call: TRBD1
v_call: TRBV7-9
j_call: TRBJ2-2
cdr3_aa: ARGNRGPGELF

d_call: NA
v_call: TRBV5-4
j_call: TRBJ2-7
cdr3_aa: ASSLALGPGYEQY

d_call: NA
v_call: TRBV6-5
j_call: TRBJ2-7
cdr3_aa: ASSYRGQIYEQY

d_call: TRBD2
v_call: TRBV9
j_call: TRBJ2-3
cdr3_aa: ASSVHGGSMDTQY